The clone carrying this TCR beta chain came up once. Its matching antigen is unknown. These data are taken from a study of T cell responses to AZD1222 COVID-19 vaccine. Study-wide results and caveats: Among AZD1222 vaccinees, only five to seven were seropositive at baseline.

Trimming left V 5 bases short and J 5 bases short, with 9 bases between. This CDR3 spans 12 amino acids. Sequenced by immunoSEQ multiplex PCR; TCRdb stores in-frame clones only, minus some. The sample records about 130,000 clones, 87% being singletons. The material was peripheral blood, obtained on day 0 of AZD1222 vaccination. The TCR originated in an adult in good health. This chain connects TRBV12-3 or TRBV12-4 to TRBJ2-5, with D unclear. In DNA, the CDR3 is TGTGCCAGCAGTCCAGGTTACGAGACCCAGTACTTC. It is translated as CASSPGYETQYF.